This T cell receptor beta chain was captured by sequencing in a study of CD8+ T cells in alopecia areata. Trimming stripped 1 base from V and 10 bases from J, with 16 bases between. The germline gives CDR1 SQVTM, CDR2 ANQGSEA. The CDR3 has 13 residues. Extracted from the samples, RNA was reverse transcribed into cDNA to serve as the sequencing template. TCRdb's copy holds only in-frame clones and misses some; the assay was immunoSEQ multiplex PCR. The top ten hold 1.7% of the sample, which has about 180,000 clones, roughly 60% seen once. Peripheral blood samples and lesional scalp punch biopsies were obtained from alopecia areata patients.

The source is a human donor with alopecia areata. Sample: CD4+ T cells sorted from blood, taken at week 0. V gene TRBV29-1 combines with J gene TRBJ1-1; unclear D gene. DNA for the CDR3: TGCAGCGTTGAAGGTAGGCAGTTCACGGGAGCTTTCTTT. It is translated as CSVEGRQFTGAFF.